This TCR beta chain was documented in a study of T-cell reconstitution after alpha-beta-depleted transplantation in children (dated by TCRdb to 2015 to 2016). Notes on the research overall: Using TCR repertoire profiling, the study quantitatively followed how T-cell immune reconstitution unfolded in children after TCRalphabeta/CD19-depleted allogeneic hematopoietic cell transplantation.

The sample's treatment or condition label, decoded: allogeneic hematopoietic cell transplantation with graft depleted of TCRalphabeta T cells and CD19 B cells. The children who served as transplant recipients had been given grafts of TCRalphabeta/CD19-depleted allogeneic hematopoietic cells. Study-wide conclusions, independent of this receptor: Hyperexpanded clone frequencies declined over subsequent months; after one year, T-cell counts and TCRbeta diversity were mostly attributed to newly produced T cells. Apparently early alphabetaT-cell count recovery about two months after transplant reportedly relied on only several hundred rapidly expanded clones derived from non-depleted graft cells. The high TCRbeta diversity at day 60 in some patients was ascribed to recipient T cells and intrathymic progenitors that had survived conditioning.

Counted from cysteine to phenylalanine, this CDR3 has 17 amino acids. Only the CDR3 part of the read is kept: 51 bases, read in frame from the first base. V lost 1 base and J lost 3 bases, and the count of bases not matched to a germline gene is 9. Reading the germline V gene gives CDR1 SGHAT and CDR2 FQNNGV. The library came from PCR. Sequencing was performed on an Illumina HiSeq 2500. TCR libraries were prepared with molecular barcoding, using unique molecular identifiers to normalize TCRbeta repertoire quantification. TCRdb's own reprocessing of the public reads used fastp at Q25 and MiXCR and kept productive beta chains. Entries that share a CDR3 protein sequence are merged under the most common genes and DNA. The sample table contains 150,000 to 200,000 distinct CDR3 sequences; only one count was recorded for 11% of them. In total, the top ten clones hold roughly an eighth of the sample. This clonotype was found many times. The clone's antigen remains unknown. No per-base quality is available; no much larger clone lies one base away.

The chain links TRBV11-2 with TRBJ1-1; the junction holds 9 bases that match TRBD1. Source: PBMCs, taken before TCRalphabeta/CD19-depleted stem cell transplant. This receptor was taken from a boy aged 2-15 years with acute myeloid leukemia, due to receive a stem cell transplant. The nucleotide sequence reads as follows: TGTGCCAGCAGCTTAGGGGACAGGGTAGAGTACGACACTGAAGCTTTCTTT. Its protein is CASSLGDRVEYDTEAFF.